The 11 T cell receptor beta chains given below trace back to one sample, sequenced in a study of response to subunit inactivated influenza vaccine (dated by TCRdb to the late 2010s). Library construction relied on RT-PCR. For sequencing, an Illumina HiSeq 2500 was employed. TCRdb took the public reads, trimmed them with fastp at Q25, ran MiXCR for clone calling and kept in-frame beta chains. Rows are combined by CDR3 protein, so each entry shows the most common genes and DNA. The sample yields about 650,000 distinct CDR3 sequences; more than 15% were counted once. The ten largest clones add up to 9.5% to 13% of the sample. The source was PBMCs from blood, collected about 11 days after vaccination. Every receptor here comes from a man aged 50 or older who received an inactivated influenza vaccine. Donor details come from another sample of the same person, matched by shared clones.

This chain links TRBV10-3 with TRBJ1-2; 9 nucleotides align to TRBD1. From germline, CDR1 is ENHRY and CDR2 SYGVKD. CDR3 length equals 14 residues. The V and J ends lost 6 bases and 7 bases, in that order; junction bases with no gene match: 9. The CDR3 DNA reads as TGTGCCATCAGGCCGGCACAGGGGGCCTCTGGCTACACCTTC. Translating gives CAIRPAQGASGYTF.

The chain links TRBV6-2 or TRBV6-3 to TRBJ2-3; 12 bases align to TRBD2. Trimming took 7 bases from V and 5 from J; bases not matched to a gene: 4. Germline loops: CDR1 MNHEY, CDR2 SVGEGT. The CDR3 is 14 amino acids. CDR3 DNA sequence: TGTGCCAGCATCCCTAGCGGGAGGGAAGATACGCAGTATTTT. Protein: CASIPSGREDTQYF.

This clonotype was counted only a few times. V and J are TRBV5-1 and TRBJ2-7, with TRBD1 as a possible D gene (5 bases). The length of the CDR3 is 14 residues. The germline V and J ends were trimmed by 0 bases and 6 bases, with 13 bases remaining between them. CDR1 and CDR2 (germline): SGHRS, YFSETQ. The CDR3 reads CASSLELTGGEQYF. Written as DNA, the CDR3 is TGCGCCAGCAGCTTGGAACTCACAGGTGGCGAGCAGTACTTC. The complete variable domain, with remaining parts taken from reference TRBV5-1 and TRBJ2-7, reads KAGVTQTPRYLIKTRGQQVTLSCSPISGHRSVSWYQQTPGQGLQFLFEYFSETQRNKGNFPGRFSGRQFSNSRSEMNVSTLELGDSALYLCASSLELTGGEQYFGPGTRLTVT.

This clonotype has more than one count but fewer than ten. This chain uses TRBV6-1 with TRBJ2-1; 10 bases match TRBD2. Per germline, CDR1 MNHNS and CDR2 SASEGT. The CDR3 is 15 amino acids. With 4 bases clipped from V and 6 bases from J, the junction kept 6 bases outside the gene matches. CDR3 region: CASSALAGATNEQFF. CDR3 DNA sequence: TGTGCCAGCAGTGCCCTAGCGGGGGCAACCAATGAGCAGTTCTTC.

The rearrangement uses TRBV5-1 and TRBJ2-7; 11 positions match TRBD1. CDR1 and CDR2 from the germline V gene are SGHRS and YFSETQ. The CDR3 length is 15 residues. V shed 2 bases, J shed 4 bases, and the junction held 5 bases outside the gene matches. In nucleotides, the CDR3 is TGCGCCAGCAGCTTTGGGGGACAGGGGGTTTACGAGCAGTACTTC. This gives the protein CASSFGGQGVYEQYF.

This clonotype was seen a few times. The chain recombines TRBV2 with TRBJ2-2, with D possibly TRBD1 on 6 matching bases. The germline V and J ends were trimmed by 5 bases and 3 bases, with 10 bases remaining between them. The CDR3 is 14 residues long. The germline gives CDR1 SNHLY, CDR2 FYNNEI. The CDR3 nucleotides read TGTGCCAGCAGTAACAGGGCCTACACCGGGGAGCTGTTTTTT. Translation gives CASSNRAYTGELFF.

This clonotype was seen at least ten times. The rearrangement links TRBV12-3 or TRBV12-4 to TRBJ1-2, with unresolved D. The V end lost 3 bases, the J end lost 8 bases, and 13 bases lay between the germline ends. The CDR3 is 13 amino acids. CDR3 loop: CASSFSRGNGYTF. In nucleotides, the CDR3 is TGTGCCAGCAGTTTTTCTAGAGGCAACGGCTACACCTTC.

The chain uses TRBV29-1 and TRBJ2-7; D may be TRBD2 (5 bases). CDR1 and CDR2 from the germline V gene are SQVTM and ANQGSEA. V was cut by 0 bases and J by 3 bases, with 12 bases left in between. The CDR3 consists of 14 residues. The CDR3 spells CSVEDRTSGYEQYF. The DNA for the CDR3 is TGCAGCGTTGAAGATCGTACCAGCGGCTACGAGCAGTACTTC.

There are many counts of this clonotype. The J gene is TRBJ2-7, the V gene TRBV2; the D gene is possibly TRBD1 (5 bases). The CDR3 spans 12 residues. V shed 6 bases and J shed 4 bases, with 10 bases lying between them. Germline V gene data show CDR1 as SNHLY and CDR2 as FYNNEI. CDR3 in amino acids: CASSDDRYEQYF. In DNA form, the CDR3 reads TGTGCCAGCAGCGATGACAGATACGAGCAGTACTTC.

Points on this clonotype: The junction shows a germline mismatch at one end, possibly a read error. The chain couples TRBV6-5 to TRBJ2-1; 7 bases agree with TRBD2. The germline V gene has CDR1 MNHEY and CDR2 SVGAGI. The CDR3 totals 17 residues. The CDR3 spells CASSHSSTVGAGNEQFF. CDR3 in DNA: TGTGCCAGCAGTCACTCTTCAACGGTAGGAGCGGGGAATGAGCAGTTCTTC.

V is TRBV7-9 and J is TRBJ1-3; D is undetermined. The germline V and J ends were trimmed by 3 bases and 4 bases, with 7 bases remaining between them. The CDR3 is 13 amino acids. Looked up from germline, CDR1 is SEHNR and CDR2 is FQNEAQ (reference sequence). The DNA of the CDR3 is TGTGCCAGCAGCTTCGAGTGGGGAAACACCATATATTTT. Translation gives CASSFEWGNTIYF.